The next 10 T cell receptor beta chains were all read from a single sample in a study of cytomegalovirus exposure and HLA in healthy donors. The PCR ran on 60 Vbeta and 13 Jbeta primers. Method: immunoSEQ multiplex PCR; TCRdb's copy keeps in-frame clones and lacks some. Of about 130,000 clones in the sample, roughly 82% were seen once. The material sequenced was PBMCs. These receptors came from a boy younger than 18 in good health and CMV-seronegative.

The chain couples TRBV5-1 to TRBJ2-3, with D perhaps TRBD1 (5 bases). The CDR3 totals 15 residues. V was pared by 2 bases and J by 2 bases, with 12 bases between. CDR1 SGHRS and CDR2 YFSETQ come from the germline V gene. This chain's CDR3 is CASSFGDRLTDTQYF. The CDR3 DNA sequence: TGCGCCAGCAGCTTCGGAGACAGACTCACAGATACGCAGTATTTT. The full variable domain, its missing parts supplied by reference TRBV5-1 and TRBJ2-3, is KAGVTQTPRYLIKTRGQQVTLSCSPISGHRSVSWYQQTPGQGLQFLFEYFSETQRNKGNFPGRFSGRQFSNSRSEMNVSTLELGDSALYLCASSFGDRLTDTQYFGPGTRLTVL.

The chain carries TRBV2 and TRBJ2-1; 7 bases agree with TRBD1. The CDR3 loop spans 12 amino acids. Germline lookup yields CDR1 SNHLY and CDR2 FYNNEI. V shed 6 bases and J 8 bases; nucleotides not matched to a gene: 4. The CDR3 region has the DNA TGTGCCAGCAGCAGACAGGGCCATGAGCAGTTCTTC. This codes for CASSRQGHEQFF. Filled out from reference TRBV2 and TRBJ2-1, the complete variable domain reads EPEVTQTPSHQVTQMGQEVILRCVPISNHLYFYWYRQILGQKVEFLVSFYNNEISEKSEIFDDQFSVERPDGSNFTLKIRSTKLEDSAMYFCASSRQGHEQFFGPGTRLTVL.

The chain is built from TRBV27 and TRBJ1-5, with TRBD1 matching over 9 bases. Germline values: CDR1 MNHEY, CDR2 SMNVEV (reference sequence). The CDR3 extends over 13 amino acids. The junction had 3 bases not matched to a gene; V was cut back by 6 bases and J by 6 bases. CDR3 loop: CASRGQGGQPQHF. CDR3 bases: TGTGCCAGCAGGGGACAGGGAGGTCAGCCCCAGCATTTT.

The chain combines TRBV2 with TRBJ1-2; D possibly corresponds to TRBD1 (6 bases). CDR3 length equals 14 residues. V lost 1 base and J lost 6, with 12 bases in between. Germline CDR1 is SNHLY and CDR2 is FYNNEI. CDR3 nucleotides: TGTGCCAGCAGTGAAGAAGCGGGGGCTAATGGCTACACCTTC. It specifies CASSEEAGANGYTF. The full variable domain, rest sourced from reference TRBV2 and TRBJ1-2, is EPEVTQTPSHQVTQMGQEVILRCVPISNHLYFYWYRQILGQKVEFLVSFYNNEISEKSEIFDDQFSVERPDGSNFTLKIRSTKLEDSAMYFCASSEEAGANGYTFGSGTRLTVV.

The CDR3 DNA reads TGTGCCATCAGTGAAGCCGTTAATCAGCCCCAGCATTTT. This translates into CAISEAVNQPQHF. This chain joins TRBV10-3 and TRBJ1-5; D gene uncertain. The CDR3 spans 13 residues. CDR1 is ENHRY and CDR2 is SYGVKD in the germline V gene. V shed 3 bases and J shed 4 bases, with 7 bases lying between them.

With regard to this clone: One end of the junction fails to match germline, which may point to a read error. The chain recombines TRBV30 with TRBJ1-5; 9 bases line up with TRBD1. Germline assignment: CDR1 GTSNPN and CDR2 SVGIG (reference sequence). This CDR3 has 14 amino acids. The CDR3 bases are TGTACCTGGAGTTTAGGACAGGGGTATCAGCCCCAGCATTTT. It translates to CTWSLGQGYQPQHF.

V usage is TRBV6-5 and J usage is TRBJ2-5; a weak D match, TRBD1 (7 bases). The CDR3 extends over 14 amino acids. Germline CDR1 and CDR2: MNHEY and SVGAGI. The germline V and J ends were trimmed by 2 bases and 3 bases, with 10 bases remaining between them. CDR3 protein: CASSYGGTEETQYF. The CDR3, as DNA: TGTGCCAGCAGTTACGGAGGGACAGAAGAGACCCAGTACTTC.

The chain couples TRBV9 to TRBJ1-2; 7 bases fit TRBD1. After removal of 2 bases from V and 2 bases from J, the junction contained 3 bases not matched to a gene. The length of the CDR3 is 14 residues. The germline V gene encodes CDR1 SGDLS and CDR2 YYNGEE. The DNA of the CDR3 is TGTGCCAGCAGCGTGGGCAGGGGGAACTATGGCTACACCTTC. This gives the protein CASSVGRGNYGYTF.

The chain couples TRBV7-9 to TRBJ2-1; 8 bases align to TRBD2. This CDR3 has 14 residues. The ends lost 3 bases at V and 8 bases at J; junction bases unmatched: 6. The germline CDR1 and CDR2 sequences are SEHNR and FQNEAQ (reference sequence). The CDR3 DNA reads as TGTGCCAGCAGCTTCGATGCGGGAGGCGATGAGCAGTTCTTC. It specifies CASSFDAGGDEQFF.

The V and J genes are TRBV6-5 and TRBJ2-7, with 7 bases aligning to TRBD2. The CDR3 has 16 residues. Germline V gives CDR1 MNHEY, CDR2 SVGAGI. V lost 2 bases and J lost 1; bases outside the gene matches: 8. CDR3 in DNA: TGTGCCAGCAGTTACGGAGCGGGAATATTGTCCTACGAGCAGTACTTC. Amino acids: CASSYGAGILSYEQYF.